The table lists the clone carrying this T cell receptor beta chain with a few counts. Antigen specificity is unknown. Specified time point: patch test 2, 6 weeks after DPC sensitization. Indicated treatment: therapeutic diphenylcyclopropenone sensitization with weekly scalp DPC. Total RNA was isolated from unfractionated whole blood. This specimen belongs to a study of human T cells and chemical hapten exposure. Study-level information: Yields of TCR per sample differed, chiefly owing to small differences in pooled library volume.

V lost 4 bases, J lost 0 bases, and 16 bases lay in between. The CDR3 has 16 residues. Per the germline V gene, CDR1 is SQVTM and CDR2 is ANQGSEA. Findings and caveats of the study: Alopecia was present in the donors, so their immune response may differ from healthy people's.

TCRdb re-derived calls from the RACE reads in MiXCR, one entry per CDR3 protein. This table has roughly 100,000 distinct CDR3 sequences, about 9% appearing once. Sequencing used whole blood, obtained in connection with sensitization to the hapten diphenylcyclopropenone (DPC). The J gene is TRBJ2-1, the V gene TRBV29-1, with D unclear. The receptor was derived from a woman between 35 and 50 years old with alopecia areata. Some clones in this sample may be carry-over from other donors' samples. CDR3 in amino acids: CSVVGSEVFSYNEQFF. CDR3 DNA: TGCAGCGTTGTTGGGTCCGAGGTGTTCTCCTACAATGAGCAGTTCTTC.